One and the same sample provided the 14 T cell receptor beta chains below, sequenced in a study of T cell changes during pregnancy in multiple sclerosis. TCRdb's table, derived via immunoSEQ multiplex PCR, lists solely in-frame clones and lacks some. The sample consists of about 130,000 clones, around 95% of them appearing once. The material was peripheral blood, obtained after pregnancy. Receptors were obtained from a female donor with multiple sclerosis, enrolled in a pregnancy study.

The CDR3 sequence is CASSVGDRSNQPQHF. The CDR3 region has the DNA TGTGCCAGCAGCGTAGGGGACAGAAGCAATCAGCCCCAGCATTTT. The J gene is TRBJ1-5, the V gene TRBV9; 7 nucleotides agree with TRBD1. Germline-derived CDR1 and CDR2 are SGDLS and YYNGEE. The CDR3 runs 15 residues. V shed 0 bases, J shed 1 base, and the junction held 1 base outside the gene matches.

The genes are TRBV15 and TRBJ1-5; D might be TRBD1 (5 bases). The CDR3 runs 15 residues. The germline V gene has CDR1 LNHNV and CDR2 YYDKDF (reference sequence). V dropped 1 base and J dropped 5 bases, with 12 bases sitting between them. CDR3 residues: CATSRGPGGYQPQHF. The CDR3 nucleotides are TGTGCCACCAGCAGAGGCCCTGGGGGGTATCAGCCCCAGCATTTT.

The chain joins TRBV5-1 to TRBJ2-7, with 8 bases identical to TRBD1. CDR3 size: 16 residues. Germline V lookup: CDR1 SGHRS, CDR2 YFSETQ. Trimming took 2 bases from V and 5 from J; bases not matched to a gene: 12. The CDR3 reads CASSFQGAGKLNEQYF. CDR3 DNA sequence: TGCGCCAGCAGCTTCCAGGGGGCTGGGAAGCTCAACGAGCAGTACTTC.

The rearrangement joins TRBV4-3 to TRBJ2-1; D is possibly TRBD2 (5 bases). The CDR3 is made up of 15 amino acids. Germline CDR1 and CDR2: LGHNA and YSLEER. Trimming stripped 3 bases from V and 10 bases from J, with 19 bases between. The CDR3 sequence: CASSQTGPEEGEQFF. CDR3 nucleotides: TGCGCCAGCAGCCAGACTGGACCGGAGGAAGGGGAGCAGTTCTTC.

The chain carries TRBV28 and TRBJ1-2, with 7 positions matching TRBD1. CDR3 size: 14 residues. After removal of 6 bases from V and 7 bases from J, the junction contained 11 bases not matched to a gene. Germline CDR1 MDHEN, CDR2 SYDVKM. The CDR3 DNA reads TGTGCCAGCAGCACCATGGGACAGTCGAGTGGCTACACCTTC. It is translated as CASSTMGQSSGYTF.

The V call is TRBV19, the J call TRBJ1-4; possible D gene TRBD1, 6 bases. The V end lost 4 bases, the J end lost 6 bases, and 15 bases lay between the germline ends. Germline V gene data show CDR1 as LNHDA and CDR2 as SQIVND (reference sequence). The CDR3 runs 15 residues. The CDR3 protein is CASSKPRTVDEKLFF. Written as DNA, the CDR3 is TGTGCCAGTAGTAAACCCCGGACAGTTGATGAAAAACTGTTTTTT.

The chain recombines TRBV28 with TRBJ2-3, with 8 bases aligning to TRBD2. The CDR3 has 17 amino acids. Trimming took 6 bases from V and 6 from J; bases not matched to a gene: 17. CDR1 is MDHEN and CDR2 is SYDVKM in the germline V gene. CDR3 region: CASSPTESGSLRDTQYF. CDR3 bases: TGTGCCAGCAGCCCCACCGAGAGCGGGAGTTTAAGGGATACGCAGTATTTT.

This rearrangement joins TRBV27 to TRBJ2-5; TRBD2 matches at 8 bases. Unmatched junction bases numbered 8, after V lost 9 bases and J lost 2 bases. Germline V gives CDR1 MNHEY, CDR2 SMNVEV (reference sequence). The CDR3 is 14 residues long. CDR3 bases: TGTGCCAGGCCGACCCGGGGGGGACAAGAGACCCAGTACTTC. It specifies CARPTRGGQETQYF.

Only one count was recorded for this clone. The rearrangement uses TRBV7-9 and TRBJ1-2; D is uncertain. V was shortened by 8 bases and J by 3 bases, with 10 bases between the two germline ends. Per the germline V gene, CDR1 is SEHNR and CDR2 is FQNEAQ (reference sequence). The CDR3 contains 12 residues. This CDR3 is CASLRSDYGYTF. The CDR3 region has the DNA TGTGCCAGCCTCCGGTCCGACTATGGCTACACCTTC.

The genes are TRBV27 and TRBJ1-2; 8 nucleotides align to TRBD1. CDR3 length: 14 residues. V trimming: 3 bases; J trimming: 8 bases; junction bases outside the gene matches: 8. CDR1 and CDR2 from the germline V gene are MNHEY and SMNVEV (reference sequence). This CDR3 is CASSLVGRGQGYTF. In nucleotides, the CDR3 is TGTGCCAGCAGTTTGGTGGGCAGGGGGCAAGGCTACACCTTC.

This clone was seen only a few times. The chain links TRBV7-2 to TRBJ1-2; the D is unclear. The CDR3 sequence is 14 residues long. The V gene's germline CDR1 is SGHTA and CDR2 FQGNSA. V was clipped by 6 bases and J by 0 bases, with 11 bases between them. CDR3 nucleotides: TGTGCCAGCAGGCTCACGGTAGCTAACTATGGCTACACCTTC. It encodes CASRLTVANYGYTF.

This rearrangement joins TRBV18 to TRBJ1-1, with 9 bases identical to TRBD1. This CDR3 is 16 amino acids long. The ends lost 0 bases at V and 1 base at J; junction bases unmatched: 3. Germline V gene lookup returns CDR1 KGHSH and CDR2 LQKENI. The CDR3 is CASSPPPGQGNTEAFF. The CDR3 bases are TGTGCCAGCTCACCACCCCCGGGACAGGGGAACACTGAAGCTTTCTTT. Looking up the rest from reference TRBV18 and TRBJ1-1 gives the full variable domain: NAGVMQNPRHLVRRRGQEARLRCSPMKGHSHVYWYRQLPEEGLKFMVYLQKENIIDESGMPKERFSAEFPKEGPSILRIQQVVRGDSAAYFCASSPPPGQGNTEAFFGQGTRLTVV.

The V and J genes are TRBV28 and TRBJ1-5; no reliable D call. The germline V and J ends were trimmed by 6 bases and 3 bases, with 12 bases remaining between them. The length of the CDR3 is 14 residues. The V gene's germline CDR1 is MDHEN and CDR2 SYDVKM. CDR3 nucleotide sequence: TGTGCCAGCAGCGGGTCCCGGTCCAATCAGCCCCAGCATTTT. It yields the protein CASSGSRSNQPQHF.

The CDR3 DNA reads as TGTGCCAGTAGTATAATGGACACTGGGGCCAACGTCCTGACTTTC. This gives the protein CASSIMDTGANVLTF. The rearrangement joins TRBV19 to TRBJ2-6; possible D gene TRBD1, 5 bases. The CDR3 contains 15 residues. V was clipped by 2 bases and J by 2 bases, with 7 bases between them. CDR1 is LNHDA, CDR2 SQIVND, per germline (reference sequence).